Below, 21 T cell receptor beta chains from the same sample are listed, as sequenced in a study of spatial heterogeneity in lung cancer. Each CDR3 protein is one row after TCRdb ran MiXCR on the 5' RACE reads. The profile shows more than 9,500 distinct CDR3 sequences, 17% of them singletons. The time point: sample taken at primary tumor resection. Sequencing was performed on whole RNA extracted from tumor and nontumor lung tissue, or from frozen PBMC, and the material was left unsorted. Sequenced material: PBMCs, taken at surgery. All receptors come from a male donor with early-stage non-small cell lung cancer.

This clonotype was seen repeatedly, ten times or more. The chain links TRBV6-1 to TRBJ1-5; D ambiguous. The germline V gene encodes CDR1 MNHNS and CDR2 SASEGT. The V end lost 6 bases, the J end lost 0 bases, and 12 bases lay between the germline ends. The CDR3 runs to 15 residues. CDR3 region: CASRGGSYSNQPQHF. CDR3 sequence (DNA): TGTGCCAGCAGGGGAGGATCCTATAGCAATCAGCCCCAGCATTTT.

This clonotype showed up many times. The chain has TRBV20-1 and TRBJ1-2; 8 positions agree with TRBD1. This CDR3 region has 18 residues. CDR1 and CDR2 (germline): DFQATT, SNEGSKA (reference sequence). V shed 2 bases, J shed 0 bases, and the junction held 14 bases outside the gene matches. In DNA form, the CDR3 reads TGCAGTGCTAGACCCCTCCTGACAGGGGCTTCTGCTAACTATGGCTACACCTTC. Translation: CSARPLLTGASANYGYTF.

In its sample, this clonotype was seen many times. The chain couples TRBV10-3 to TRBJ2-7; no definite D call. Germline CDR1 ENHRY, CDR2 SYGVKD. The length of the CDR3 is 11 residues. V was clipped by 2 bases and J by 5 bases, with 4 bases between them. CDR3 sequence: CAISERNEQYF. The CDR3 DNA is TGTGCCATCAGTGAGAGGAACGAGCAGTACTTC.

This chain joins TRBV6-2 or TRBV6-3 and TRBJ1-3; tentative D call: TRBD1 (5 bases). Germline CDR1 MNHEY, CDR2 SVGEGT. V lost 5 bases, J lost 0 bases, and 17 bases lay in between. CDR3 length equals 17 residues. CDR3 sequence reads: CASSPRGDPSSGNTIYF. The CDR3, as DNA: TGTGCCAGCAGTCCCCGGGGGGATCCGAGCTCTGGAAACACCATATATTTT.

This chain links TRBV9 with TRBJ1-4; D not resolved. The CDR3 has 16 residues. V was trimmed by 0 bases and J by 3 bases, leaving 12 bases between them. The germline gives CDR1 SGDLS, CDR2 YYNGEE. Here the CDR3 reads CASSVEGGFSNEKLFF. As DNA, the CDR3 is TGTGCCAGCAGCGTAGAGGGCGGATTTTCTAATGAAAAACTGTTTTTT.

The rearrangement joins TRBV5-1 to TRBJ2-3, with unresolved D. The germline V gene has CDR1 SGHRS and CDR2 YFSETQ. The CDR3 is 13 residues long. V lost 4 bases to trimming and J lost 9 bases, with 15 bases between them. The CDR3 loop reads CASSMILRSTQYF. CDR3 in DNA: TGCGCCAGCAGCATGATTCTTCGGTCGACGCAGTATTTT.

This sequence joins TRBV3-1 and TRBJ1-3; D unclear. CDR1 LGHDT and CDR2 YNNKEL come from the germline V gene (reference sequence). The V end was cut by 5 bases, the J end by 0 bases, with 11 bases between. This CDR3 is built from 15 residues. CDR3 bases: TGTGCCAGCAGCAGAGGTGGGAACTCTGGAAACACCATATATTTT. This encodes CASSRGGNSGNTIYF.

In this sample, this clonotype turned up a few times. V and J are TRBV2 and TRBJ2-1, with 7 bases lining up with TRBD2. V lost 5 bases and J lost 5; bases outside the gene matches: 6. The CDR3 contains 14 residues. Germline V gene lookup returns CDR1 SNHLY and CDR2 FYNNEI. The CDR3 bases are TGTGCCAGCAGTCCCCTAGCGGAGAACAATGAGCAGTTCTTC. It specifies CASSPLAENNEQFF.

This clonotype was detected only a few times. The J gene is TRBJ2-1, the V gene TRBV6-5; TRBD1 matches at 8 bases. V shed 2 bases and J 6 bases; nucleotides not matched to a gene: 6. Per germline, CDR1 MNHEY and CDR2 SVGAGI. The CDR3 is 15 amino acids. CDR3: CASSYGGQVVNEQFF. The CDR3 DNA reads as TGTGCCAGCAGTTACGGGGGACAGGTAGTCAATGAGCAGTTCTTC.

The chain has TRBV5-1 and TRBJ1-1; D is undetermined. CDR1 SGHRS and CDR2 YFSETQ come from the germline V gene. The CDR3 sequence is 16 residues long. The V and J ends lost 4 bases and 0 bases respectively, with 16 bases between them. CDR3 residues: CASSPILIKMNTEAFF. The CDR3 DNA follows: TGCGCCAGCAGCCCGATCTTGATCAAAATGAACACTGAAGCTTTCTTT.

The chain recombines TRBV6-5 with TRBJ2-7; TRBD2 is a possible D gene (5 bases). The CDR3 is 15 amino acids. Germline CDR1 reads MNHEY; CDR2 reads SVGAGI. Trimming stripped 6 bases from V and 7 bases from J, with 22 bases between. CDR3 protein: CASRPYQGQSGEQYF. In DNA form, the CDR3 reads TGTGCCAGCAGGCCCTACCAAGGGCAATCGGGGGAGCAGTACTTC.

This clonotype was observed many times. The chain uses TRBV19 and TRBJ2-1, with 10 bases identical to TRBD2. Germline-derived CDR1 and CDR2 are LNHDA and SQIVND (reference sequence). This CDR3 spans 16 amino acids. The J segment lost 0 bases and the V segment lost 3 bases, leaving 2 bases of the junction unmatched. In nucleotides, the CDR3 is TGTGCCAGTAGTATGGCTAGCGGGAGCTCCTACAATGAGCAGTTCTTC. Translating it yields CASSMASGSSYNEQFF.

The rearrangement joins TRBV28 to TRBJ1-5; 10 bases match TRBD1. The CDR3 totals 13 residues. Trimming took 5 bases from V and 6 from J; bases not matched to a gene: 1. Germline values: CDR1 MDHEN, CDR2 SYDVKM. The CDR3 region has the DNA TGTGCCAGCAGTGACAGGGGGCTTCAGCCCCAGCATTTT. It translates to CASSDRGLQPQHF.

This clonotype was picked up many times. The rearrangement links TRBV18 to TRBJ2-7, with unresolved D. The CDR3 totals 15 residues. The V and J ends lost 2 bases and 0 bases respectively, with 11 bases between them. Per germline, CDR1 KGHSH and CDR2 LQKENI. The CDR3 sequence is CASSPSRKFSYEQYF. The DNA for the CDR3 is TGTGCCAGCTCACCATCGAGGAAGTTCTCCTACGAGCAGTACTTC.

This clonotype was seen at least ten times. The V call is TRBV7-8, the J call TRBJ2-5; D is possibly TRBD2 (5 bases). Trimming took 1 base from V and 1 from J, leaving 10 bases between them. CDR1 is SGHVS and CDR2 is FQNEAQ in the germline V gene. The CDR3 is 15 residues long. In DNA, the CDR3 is TGTGCCAGCAGCTTAGGAGGTAGCGTCCAAGAGACCCAGTACTTC. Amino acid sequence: CASSLGGSVQETQYF.

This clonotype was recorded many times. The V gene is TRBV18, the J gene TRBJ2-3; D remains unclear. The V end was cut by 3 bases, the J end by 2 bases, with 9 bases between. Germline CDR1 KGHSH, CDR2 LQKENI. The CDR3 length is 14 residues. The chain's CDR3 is CASSPGIDTDTQYF. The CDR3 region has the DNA TGTGCCAGCTCACCGGGGATTGACACAGATACGCAGTATTTT.

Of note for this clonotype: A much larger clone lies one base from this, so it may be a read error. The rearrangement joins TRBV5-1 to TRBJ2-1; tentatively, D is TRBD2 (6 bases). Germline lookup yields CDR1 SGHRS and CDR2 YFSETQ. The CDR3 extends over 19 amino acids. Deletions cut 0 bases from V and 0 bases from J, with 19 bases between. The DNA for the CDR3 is TGCGCCAGCAGCTTGGGTACTAGGACTCTAGCGAGCTCCTACAATGAGCAGTTCTTC. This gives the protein CASSLGTRTLASSYNEQFF.

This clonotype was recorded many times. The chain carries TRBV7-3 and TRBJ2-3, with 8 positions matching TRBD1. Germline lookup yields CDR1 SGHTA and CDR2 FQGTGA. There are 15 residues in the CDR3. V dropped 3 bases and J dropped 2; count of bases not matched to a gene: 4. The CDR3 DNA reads TGTGCCAGCAGCTTTCAGGGGGCGTCCACAGATACGCAGTATTTT. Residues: CASSFQGASTDTQYF.

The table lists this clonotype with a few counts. Here the CDR3 reads CASSYPTGVEYGYTF. CDR3 bases: TGTGCCAGCAGTTACCCGACAGGGGTTGAGTATGGCTACACCTTC. The chain has TRBV6-6 and TRBJ1-2; 8 bases match TRBD1. The CDR3 covers 15 residues. J gave up 5 bases and V 2 bases, and 7 bases lay outside the gene matches. The V gene's germline CDR1 is MNHNY and CDR2 SVGAGI (reference sequence).

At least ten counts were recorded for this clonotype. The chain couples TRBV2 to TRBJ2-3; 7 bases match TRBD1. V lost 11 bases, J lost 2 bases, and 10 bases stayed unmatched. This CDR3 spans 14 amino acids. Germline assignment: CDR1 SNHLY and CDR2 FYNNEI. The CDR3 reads CACRRDSNTDTQYF. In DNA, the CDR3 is TGTGCCTGTCGCCGGGACAGCAACACAGATACGCAGTATTTT.

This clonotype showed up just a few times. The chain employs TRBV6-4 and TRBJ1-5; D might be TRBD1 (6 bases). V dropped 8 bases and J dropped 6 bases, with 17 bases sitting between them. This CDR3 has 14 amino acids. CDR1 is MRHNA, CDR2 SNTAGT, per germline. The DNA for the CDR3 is TGTGCCAGCTCTTTACAGGGCGGTGGTCAGCCCCAGCATTTT. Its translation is CASSLQGGGQPQHF.